This TCR beta chain came from a study of shared clonotypes between healthy human individuals. Study context: Each donor's CD8 memory used one plate, CD8 naive two, each CD4 subset three.

In the naive CD8 group, cells lacked CD45RO and were positively selected for CCR7, so terminally differentiated effector memory CD45RA+ cells were left out. Method: immunoSEQ multiplex PCR; TCRdb's copy keeps in-frame clones and lacks some. The sample includes about 2 million clones, around 96% of them seen just once. V was cut by 4 bases and J by 4 bases, with 19 bases left in between. The CDR3 runs to 16 residues. The germline gives CDR1 MNHEY, CDR2 SVGAGI. The sequencing sample was made of naive CD8+ T cells sorted from blood. V and J are TRBV6-5 and TRBJ1-2, with a possible D match to TRBD1 (6 bases). This clonotype was sampled from a man in his late teens or twenties in good health. CDR3 region: CASSSAEGTPVYGYTF. CDR3 in DNA: TGTGCCAGCAGTTCAGCCGAAGGGACACCAGTCTATGGCTACACCTTC.